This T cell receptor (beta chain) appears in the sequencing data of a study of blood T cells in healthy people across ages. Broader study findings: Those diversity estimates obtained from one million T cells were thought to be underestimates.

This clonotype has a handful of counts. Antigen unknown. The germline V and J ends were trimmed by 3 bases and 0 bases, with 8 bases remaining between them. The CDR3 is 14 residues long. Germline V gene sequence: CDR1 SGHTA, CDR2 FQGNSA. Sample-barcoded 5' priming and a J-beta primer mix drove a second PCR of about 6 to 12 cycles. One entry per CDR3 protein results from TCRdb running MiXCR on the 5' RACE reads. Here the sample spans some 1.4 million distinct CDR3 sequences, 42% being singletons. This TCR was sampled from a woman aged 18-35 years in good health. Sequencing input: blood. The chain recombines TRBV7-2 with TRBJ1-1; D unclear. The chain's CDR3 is CASSFVTLNTEAFF. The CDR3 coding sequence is TGTGCCAGCAGCTTTGTCACGTTGAACACTGAAGCTTTCTTT.